This TCR beta chain was retrieved from a study of blood T cells in healthy people across ages (dated by TCRdb to the mid-2010s). Study-level background: In model experiments, roughly one uniquely barcoded TCR beta cDNA molecule per two T cells was captured by template switching. Using deep sequencing normalized with unique cDNA molecular identifiers, the study measured how TCR beta repertoire diversity changes with age. Donors were grouped into four age groups: young (average 16 years), middle-aged (about 40), aged (around 62) and long-lived (less than 85). Donors of different ages were randomly distributed across sequencing lanes to avoid experimental bias. For two donors (one aged 18 to 29 and one aged 80 or older), the study analyzed two additional independent replicas of 1 million unique cDNA reads from the same blood draw. The paper's findings and limits, for the study overall: Because the CMV infection status of the donors was unknown, age-related changes in expanded clonotypes may potentially have been confounded. The long-lived group showed more naive CD4+ T cells, fewer expanded clones and increased TCR diversity than the aged group, suggesting age selection. Conclusive comparison of naive and antigen-experienced compartments was prevented by the profiling of bulk unsorted PBMCs. Observed TCR beta diversity correlated strongly with the percentage of naive T cells measured by flow cytometry. Estimates of total diversity from one million sequenced T cells were regarded as lower bounds and underestimates. As age increased, observed TCR beta diversity per million T cells dropped in a roughly linear way, and a significant reduction was already evident by age 40.

Reading from cysteine to phenylalanine, the CDR3 counts 17 amino acids. Left in the record is the CDR3 DNA by itself, 51 bases read in frame from the first base. CDR1 and CDR2 were assigned from the germline V gene (reference sequence) as SGHKS and YYEKEE. The V and J ends are trimmed by 3 bases and 3 bases, leaving 18 bases between them. The library came from 5' RACE. Data came from an Illumina HiSeq 2500. A second PCR of about 6 to 12 cycles was run with a J-beta primer mix and a sample-barcoded 5' primer. A unique molecular identifier was introduced onto each TCR beta cDNA molecule by a template-switch 5' adaptor carrying 12 random nucleotides. Each sample yielded at least 2.5 million CDR3-containing paired-end reads. All of the RNA was converted into first-strand cDNA using the Mint cDNA synthesis kit, with a TRBC-specific oligonucleotide serving as the primer. Following uracil-DNA glycosylase treatment, all cDNA underwent a first 18-cycle PCR with the universal primers M1SS and BC2_uni_R. Per the source publication's procedure: Normalization of each sample was performed by random selection of 1 million high-quality reads, each carrying a distinct molecular identifier. Reads sharing molecular identifiers were discarded rather than binned into consensus sequences. MiTCR, run with a Q25 quality threshold and the strictest error-elimination algorithm, handled CDR3 identification, clonotype clustering and error correction. A nonparametric unseen species model with Euler transformation was used to estimate a lower bound on total TCR beta diversity. TCRdb itself trimmed the public reads at Q25 with fastp, ran MiXCR and retained productive beta chains. All rows with the same CDR3 protein become a single entry with the most common DNA and genes. What appears here as the V and J calls and clone size reflects TCRdb's work, not the paper's. This sample gives 650,000 to 950,000 distinct CDR3 sequences in total; roughly 44% of them show up just once. The ten largest clones capture roughly 19% of the sample.

As regards this clonotype: The antigen this receptor binds is unknown. No base quality values were provided; no much bigger clone lies one nucleotide off.

Donors were 35 to 40 systemically healthy Caucasian individuals from Russia aged 6 to 90 years. Each donor gave roughly 9 milliliters of peripheral blood, drawn into EDTA-treated Vacutainer tubes. Ficoll-Paque density-gradient centrifugation was used to isolate PBMCs, with at least 6.5 million per sample. Total RNA was extracted from PBMCs with Trizol reagent, with at least 5 micrograms obtained per sample. For every donor, an aliquot of PBMCs went through flow cytometry to measure the percentages of naive CD45RAhigh/CD27high T cells. The sequenced sample was blood. The chain was built from TRBV5-5 and TRBJ2-2; TRBD1 might be the D gene, on 5 matching bases. The sequence derives from a man aged 55 to 70 in good health. For the CDR3, the sequence is CASSSGHLLRYTGELFF. The DNA is TGTGCCAGCAGCTCAGGACACCTTCTGAGGTACACCGGGGAGCTGTTTTTT.